A single sample is the source of the 25 T cell receptor beta chains below, sequenced in a study of blood T cell repertoires in COVID-19. Assay used: immunoSEQ multiplex PCR; TCRdb lists only in-frame clones, some missing. The sample lists about 160,000 clones, 77% seen once, with roughly 3.1% in the top ten. Material: peripheral blood. All receptors derive from a man in his sixties or seventies with acute or convalescent COVID-19.

CDR3 residues: CASSLDTSSYNEQFF. The DNA of the CDR3 is TGTGCCAGCAGTTTGGACACCAGCTCCTACAATGAGCAGTTCTTC. V gene TRBV27 combines with J gene TRBJ2-1; tentatively, D is TRBD1 (5 bases). V was clipped by 3 bases and J by 0 bases, with 9 bases between them. The V gene's germline CDR1 is MNHEY and CDR2 SMNVEV (reference sequence). The CDR3 has 15 residues.

The chain links TRBV30 to TRBJ1-1; no firm D call. Per the germline V gene, CDR1 is GTSNPN and CDR2 is SVGIG (reference sequence). The CDR3 is made up of 11 amino acids. V was shortened by 0 bases and J by 8 bases, with 7 bases between the two germline ends. CDR3 in amino acids: CAWSVYREAFF. DNA of the CDR3: TGTGCCTGGAGTGTATACAGAGAAGCTTTCTTT.

This clone has just one count. The chain joins TRBV10-3 to TRBJ1-2; D gene unclear. Germline assignment: CDR1 ENHRY and CDR2 SYGVKD. CDR3 size: 12 residues. Trimming pared 0 bases from V and 9 bases from J, leaving 8 bases between. CDR3 region: CAISESMGSYTF. CDR3 sequence (DNA): TGTGCCATCAGTGAGTCGATGGGCAGCTACACCTTC.

The CDR3: CASSKAGEGGSAFF. CDR3 nucleotide sequence: TGTGCCAGCAGCAAAGCTGGGGAGGGTGGGTCGGCTTTCTTT. The genes are TRBV21-1 and TRBJ1-1. TRBV21-1 is a known pseudogene. The CDR3 has 14 residues.

This clone came up once. The chain has TRBV12-3 or TRBV12-4 and TRBJ2-1; maybe TRBD2 (5 bases). The CDR3 totals 13 residues. Between the trimmed V and J ends, which lost 11 bases and 3 bases, there was a span of 14 bases. CDR3 nucleotide sequence: TGTGCCGTTGGGCTAGCAGACTACAATGAGCAGTTCTTC. It translates to CAVGLADYNEQFF.

The V gene is TRBV25-1, the J gene TRBJ2-5, with a possible D match to TRBD2 (5 bases). The CDR3 sequence is 15 residues long. Trimming left V 3 bases short and J 2 bases short, with 13 bases between. Per germline, CDR1 MGHDK and CDR2 SYGVNS. Written as DNA, the CDR3 is TGTGCCAGCAGTGACCCTACACTAGGACAAGAGACCCAGTACTTC. Translation: CASSDPTLGQETQYF.

The J gene is TRBJ2-1, the V gene TRBV7-2; no clear D gene. V lost 7 bases and J lost 6, with 19 bases in between. Germline assignment: CDR1 SGHTA and CDR2 FQGNSA. The CDR3 is 15 amino acids. The CDR3 loop is CASKKQITSINEQFF. For the CDR3, the DNA is TGTGCCAGCAAAAAACAGATCACTTCTATCAATGAGCAGTTCTTC. Together with reference TRBV7-2 and TRBJ2-1, the CDR3 gives the full variable domain: GAGVSQSPSNKVTEKGKDVELRCDPISGHTALYWYRQSLGQGLEFLIYFQGNSAPDKSGLPSDRFSAERTGGSVSTLTIQRTQQEDSAVYLCASKKQITSINEQFFGPGTRLTVL.

V usage is TRBV5-5 and J usage is TRBJ1-3; the match to TRBD1 covers 7 bases. Trimming cost V 4 bases and J 4 bases; bases outside gene matches: 8. The germline gives CDR1 SGHKS, CDR2 YYEKEE (reference sequence). The CDR3 totals 15 residues. The CDR3 spells CASSLQGQRGNTIYF. The CDR3 DNA reads TGTGCCAGCAGCCTGCAGGGACAGAGGGGAAACACCATATATTTT.

The chain is built from TRBV3-1 (or the pseudogene TRBV3-2) and TRBJ1-2, with 7 bases matching TRBD1. In germline, CDR1 is LGHDT, CDR2 YNNKEL (reference sequence). With 2 bases clipped from V and 6 bases from J, the junction kept 12 bases outside the gene matches. The length of the CDR3 is 16 residues. In nucleotides, the CDR3 is TGTGCCAGCAGCCAACAATGGGTAGGGGGCGTAAATGGCTACACCTTC. Protein product: CASSQQWVGGVNGYTF.

V is TRBV5-1 and J is TRBJ1-1; 9 bases map to TRBD1. Germline V gene data show CDR1 as SGHRS and CDR2 as YFSETQ. CDR3 length: 15 amino acids. Trimming took 4 bases from V and 2 from J; bases not matched to a gene: 6. This CDR3 is CASSDYRGHNTEAFF. CDR3 nucleotides: TGCGCCAGCAGCGATTACAGGGGGCACAACACTGAAGCTTTCTTT.

V is TRBV9 and J is TRBJ2-5, with TRBD2 identical over 13 bases. The CDR3 runs to 16 residues. Germline V gives CDR1 SGDLS, CDR2 YYNGEE. With 4 bases clipped from V and 1 base from J, the junction kept 4 bases outside the gene matches. The CDR3 DNA follows: TGTGCCAGCAGCTCTGGGACTAGCGGGGTCCAAGAGACCCAGTACTTC. Its protein is CASSSGTSGVQETQYF.

The rearrangement links TRBV12-3 or TRBV12-4 to TRBJ1-2; 9 nucleotides match TRBD1. The J segment lost 8 bases and the V segment lost 6 bases, leaving 4 bases of the junction unmatched. The CDR3 spans 12 residues. This chain's CDR3 is CASRGTGSGYTF. The CDR3 coding sequence is TGTGCCAGCAGGGGGACAGGGTCCGGCTACACCTTC.

This chain links TRBV6-5 with TRBJ2-5; 7 nucleotides align to TRBD1. CDR1 MNHEY and CDR2 SVGAGI come from the germline V gene. This CDR3 has 15 residues. V lost 3 bases, J lost 3 bases, and 7 bases stayed unmatched. The CDR3 coding sequence is TGTGCCAGCAGTTATTACGGGCAGGGGGAAGAGACCCAGTACTTC. Its protein is CASSYYGQGEETQYF.

The chain links TRBV7-2 to TRBJ2-3; a weak D match, TRBD1 (5 bases). Germline loops: CDR1 SGHTA, CDR2 FQGNSA. V was trimmed by 5 bases and J by 1 base, leaving 10 bases between them. This CDR3 region has 14 residues. This chain's CDR3 is CASSPDSGTDTQYF. The CDR3 DNA follows: TGTGCCAGCAGCCCCGACAGCGGCACAGATACGCAGTATTTT.

This chain links TRBV6-4 with TRBJ2-3, with 7 bases matching TRBD2. The germline V gene has CDR1 MRHNA and CDR2 SNTAGT. The CDR3 is 16 amino acids. Trimming removed 0 bases from V and 4 bases from J; junction bases left unmatched: 7. The CDR3 region is CASSDSTGRAADTQYF. In DNA form, the CDR3 reads TGTGCCAGCAGTGACTCGACGGGGAGGGCGGCAGATACGCAGTATTTT.

The chain combines TRBV6-1 with TRBJ1-2; D is ambiguous. V was shortened by 2 bases and J by 3 bases, with 19 bases between the two germline ends. Germline CDR1 reads MNHNS; CDR2 reads SASEGT. The CDR3 runs to 17 residues. Here the CDR3 reads CASSERLFPLNDYGYTF. The DNA of the CDR3 is TGTGCCAGCAGTGAACGACTTTTCCCCCTGAACGACTATGGCTACACCTTC.

The chain carries TRBV6-5 and TRBJ1-5; perhaps TRBD1 as D (5 bases). The CDR3 has 15 residues. CDR1 and CDR2 from the germline V gene are MNHEY and SVGAGI. The V gene lost 7 bases and the J gene lost 0 bases, with 13 bases spanning the gap. The CDR3 bases are TGTGCCAGCAACCCGGGGGGAAATAGCAATCAGCCCCAGCATTTT. Translating gives CASNPGGNSNQPQHF.

The chain is built from TRBV6-5 and TRBJ1-2; 7 bases match TRBD1. The CDR3 runs to 13 residues. Germline lookup yields CDR1 MNHEY and CDR2 SVGAGI. The junction had 2 bases not matched to a gene; V was cut back by 1 base and J by 6 bases. CDR3 nucleotides: TGTGCCAGCAGTTACTTGGACAGGAATGGCTACACCTTC. Translating it yields CASSYLDRNGYTF.

This clone has more than one count but fewer than ten. The chain combines TRBV4-2 with TRBJ2-7; perhaps TRBD2 as D (6 bases). Germline loops: CDR1 LGHNA, CDR2 YNFKEQ. V dropped 1 base and J dropped 3 bases, with 10 bases sitting between them. This CDR3 is 14 amino acids long. The CDR3 DNA follows: TGTGCCAGCAGCCAAGCGCTGGAGGGCTACGAGCAGTACTTC. Translating gives CASSQALEGYEQYF.

The chain employs TRBV7-8 and TRBJ2-2; tentatively, D is TRBD2 (5 bases). V was shortened by 4 bases and J by 6 bases, with 18 bases between the two germline ends. CDR1 is SGHVS and CDR2 is FQNEAQ in the germline V gene. The length of the CDR3 is 16 residues. The CDR3, as DNA: TGTGCCAGCAGCTCCGGACTCGAGAAAGAGGCCGGGGAGCTGTTTTTT. This encodes CASSSGLEKEAGELFF.

The chain couples TRBV6-4 to TRBJ2-7, with 11 bases identical to TRBD1. The CDR3 has 14 amino acids. Germline CDR1 is MRHNA and CDR2 is SNTAGT. The J segment lost 5 bases and the V segment lost 2 bases, leaving 2 bases of the junction unmatched. The CDR3 spells CASSDGTGGNEQYF. In nucleotides, the CDR3 is TGTGCCAGCAGTGACGGGACAGGGGGAAACGAGCAGTACTTC.

The chain uses TRBV12-5 and TRBJ1-4; the D gene is possibly TRBD1 (6 bases). V lost 8 bases and J 3 bases, leaving 10 bases between the germline ends. The V gene's germline CDR1 is LGHNT and CDR2 FRNRAP. The CDR3 extends over 13 amino acids. The CDR3 here is CASRGAANEKLFF. The CDR3 DNA is TGTGCTAGTCGGGGGGCTGCTAATGAAAAACTGTTTTTT.

This clone turned up a few times. Other DNA sequences within the sample encode an identical CDR3. The rearrangement joins TRBV11-2 to TRBJ1-5; possibly TRBD1 for D (6 bases). Between the trimmed V and J ends, which lost 2 bases and 6 bases, there was a span of 8 bases. This CDR3 is 13 amino acids long. CDR1 is SGHAT, CDR2 FQNNGV, per germline. The CDR3 here is CASSLQGSQPQHF. The CDR3 bases are TGTGCCAGCAGCTTACAGGGGAGTCAGCCCCAGCATTTT. The variable domain in full, with the rest retrieved from reference TRBV11-2 and TRBJ1-5, is EAGVAQSPRYKIIEKRQSVAFWCNPISGHATLYWYQQILGQGPKLLIQFQNNGVVDDSQLPKDRFSAERLKGVDSTLKIQPAKLEDSAVYLCASSLQGSQPQHFGDGTRLSIL.

The rearrangement joins TRBV19 to TRBJ1-2; D not resolved. CDR1 LNHDA and CDR2 SQIVND come from the germline V gene (reference sequence). This CDR3 contains 11 residues. V lost 4 bases and J lost 8, with 8 bases in between. The CDR3: CASSNGEGYTF. The CDR3 DNA is TGTGCCAGTAGTAACGGGGAGGGCTACACCTTC.

The chain combines TRBV7-3 with TRBJ2-3; TRBD1 matches 7 bases. CDR1 and CDR2 from the germline V gene are SGHTA and FQGTGA. The CDR3 is made up of 15 amino acids. The V and J ends lost 1 base and 4 bases, in that order; junction bases with no gene match: 5. The CDR3 DNA is TGTGCCAGCAGCTTAATGGGGCAGGGGGCAGATACGCAGTATTTT. It is translated as CASSLMGQGADTQYF.